This T cell receptor beta chain was sequenced for a study of cytomegalovirus exposure and HLA in healthy donors. This clone turned up a few times. The target antigen is unknown. The PCR made use of 60 Vbeta and 13 Jbeta primers. Under the authors' procedure: Tens of millions of unique TCR beta chains, roughly 11 million of them shared, were counted by a later analysis. Clones were read by immunoSEQ multiplex PCR, and TCRdb kept only the in-frame ones, dropping some. Clonal size and the V and J genes are those of that table, whereas D and trimming came from the DNA. The table includes under 100,000 clones, about 74% detected once. V shed 5 bases and J 8 bases; nucleotides not matched to a gene: 8. From germline, CDR1 is MGHDK and CDR2 SYGVNS. CDR3 size: 14 residues. Points from the study as a whole: After further analysis at a later stage, 16,951 TCR beta sequences were associated with HLA alleles at 0.05 false discovery rate. Within a later analysis, the majority of CMV-associated TCR beta chains appeared HLA-restricted.

The TCR sequence derives from a woman aged 45-59 years in good health and CMV-seropositive. The sequencing input was PBMCs. This chain links TRBV25-1 with TRBJ1-4; 7 bases match TRBD1. CDR3 protein: CASSIPGGWEKLFF. Here the CDR3 DNA reads TGTGCCAGCAGTATTCCAGGGGGTTGGGAAAAACTGTTTTTT.